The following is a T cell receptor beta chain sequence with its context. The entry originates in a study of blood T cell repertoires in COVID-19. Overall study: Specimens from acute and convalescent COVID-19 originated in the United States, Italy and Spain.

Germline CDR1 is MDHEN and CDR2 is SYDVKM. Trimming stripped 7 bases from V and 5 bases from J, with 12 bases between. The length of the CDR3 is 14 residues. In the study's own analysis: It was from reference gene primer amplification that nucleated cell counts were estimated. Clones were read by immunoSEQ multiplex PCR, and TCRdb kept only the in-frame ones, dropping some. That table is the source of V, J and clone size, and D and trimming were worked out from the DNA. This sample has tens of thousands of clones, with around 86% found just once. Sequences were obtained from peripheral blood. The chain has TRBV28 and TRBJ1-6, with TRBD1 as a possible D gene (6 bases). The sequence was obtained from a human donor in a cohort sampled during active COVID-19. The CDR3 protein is CASINRANNSPLHF. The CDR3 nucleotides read TGTGCCAGCATTAACAGGGCAAATAATTCACCCCTCCACTTT.